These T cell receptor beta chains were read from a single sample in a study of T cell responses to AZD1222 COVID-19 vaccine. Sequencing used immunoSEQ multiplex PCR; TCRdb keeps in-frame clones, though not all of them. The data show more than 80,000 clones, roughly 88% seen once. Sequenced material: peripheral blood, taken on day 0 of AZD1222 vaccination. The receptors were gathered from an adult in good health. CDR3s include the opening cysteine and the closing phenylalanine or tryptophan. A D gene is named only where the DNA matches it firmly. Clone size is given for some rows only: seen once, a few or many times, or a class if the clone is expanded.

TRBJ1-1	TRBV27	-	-	TGTGCCAGCAGTTTCTTACACGGTGAAGCTTTCTTT	CASSFLHGEAFF
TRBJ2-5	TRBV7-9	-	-	TGTGCCAGCAGCTTAGTAGGGGCCCGCCAAGAGACCCAGTACTTC	CASSLVGARQETQYF
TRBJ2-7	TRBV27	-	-	TGTGCCAGCAGTCCGGGCGCTAGCGGCAGGGGGGAGCAGTACTTC	CASSPGASGRGEQYF
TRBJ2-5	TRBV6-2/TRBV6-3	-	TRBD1	TGTGCCAGCAGTTTTCCCTCAGACCCGATACAGGGGGCTGGGGAGACCCAGTACTTC	CASSFPSDPIQGAGETQYF
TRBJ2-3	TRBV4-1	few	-	TGCGCCAGCAGCCAAGATTCTCGGAACTACTACGGCACAGATACGCAGTATTTT	CASSQDSRNYYGTDTQYF
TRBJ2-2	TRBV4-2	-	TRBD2	TGTGCCAGCAGCCCTCGGTCTGGGACTAGCGGGAGGGTAGGCACCGGGGAGCTGTTTTTT	CASSPRSGTSGRVGTGELFF
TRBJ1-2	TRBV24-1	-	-	TGTGCCACCAGTGAACCTGGGACGTCTTCTAACTATGGCTACACCTTC	CATSEPGTSSNYGYTF
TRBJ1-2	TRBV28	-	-	TGTGCCAGCAGTCAGACAGCAATCTATGGCTACACCTTC	CASSQTAIYGYTF
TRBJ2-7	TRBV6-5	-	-	TGTGCCAGCAGTTGGAGCGCTCCTGACTACGAGCAGTACTTC	CASSWSAPDYEQYF
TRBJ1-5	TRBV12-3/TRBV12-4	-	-	TGTGCCAGCAGTCCGACAGAGAATCAGCCCCAGCATTTT	CASSPTENQPQHF
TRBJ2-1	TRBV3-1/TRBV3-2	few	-	TGTGCCAGCAGCACGACGTTAGGGGACAATGAGCAGTTCTTC	CASSTTLGDNEQFF
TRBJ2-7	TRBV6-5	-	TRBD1	TGTGCCAGCAGAGGACAGGGGGGGTACGAGCAGTACTTC	CASRGQGGYEQYF
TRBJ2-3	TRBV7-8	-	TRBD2	TGTGCCAGCAGCTTAGACCGCGGGGGGTTTGCAGATACGCAGTATTTT	CASSLDRGGFADTQYF
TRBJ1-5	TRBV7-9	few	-	TGTGCCAGCAGCCCCTCCGGAGGGGGAGGCAATCAGCCCCAGCATTTT	CASSPSGGGGNQPQHF
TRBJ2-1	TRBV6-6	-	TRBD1	TGTGCCAGCAGTTACCCGGCAGGGGGCAATGAGCAGTTCTTC	CASSYPAGGNEQFF
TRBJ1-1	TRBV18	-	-	TGTGCCAGCTCACCTAGTAACAGGGCCGGGGTTGAAGCTTTCTTT	CASSPSNRAGVEAFF
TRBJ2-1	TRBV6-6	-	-	TGTGCCAGCAGTCGGCCCGGGGTTTACAATGAGCAGTTCTTC	CASSRPGVYNEQFF
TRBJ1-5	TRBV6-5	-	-	TGTGCCAGCACCCCCGAGAAGTCTAGCAATCAGCCCCAGCATTTT	CASTPEKSSNQPQHF
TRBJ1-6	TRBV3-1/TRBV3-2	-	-	TGTGCCAGCAGCCAAGTAACAGATACTTATAATTCACCCCTCCACTTT	CASSQVTDTYNSPLHF
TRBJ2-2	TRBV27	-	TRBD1	TGTGCCAGCACCTGGGACAGGGCCACCGGGGAGCTGTTTTTT	CASTWDRATGELFF
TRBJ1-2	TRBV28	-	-	TGTGCCAGCAGTTTAGGGAGTCCAGGGGGCTACACCTTC	CASSLGSPGGYTF
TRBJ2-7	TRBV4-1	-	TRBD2	TGCGCCAGCAGCCGGACTAGCGGGGACCTGAACTTC	CASSRTSGDLNF
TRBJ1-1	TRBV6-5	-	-	TGTGCCAGCATTTGGACAGCCGAAGCTTTCTTT	CASIWTAEAFF
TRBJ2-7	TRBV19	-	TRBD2	TGTGCCAGTAGTACACCGGGACTAGCGGGTACCTACGAGCAGTACTTC	CASSTPGLAGTYEQYF
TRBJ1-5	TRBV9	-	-	TGTGCCAGCAGCGTAGGAGGTAGACAGCCCCAGCATTTT	CASSVGGRQPQHF
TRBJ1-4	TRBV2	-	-	TGTGCCAGCACAAAAGTTTTGGATACAACTAATGAAAAACTGTTTTTT	CASTKVLDTTNEKLFF
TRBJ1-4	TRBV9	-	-	TGTGCCAGCAGCGCTTGGGGGGGAGCTAATGAAAAACTGTTTTTT	CASSAWGGANEKLFF
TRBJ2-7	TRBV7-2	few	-	TGTGCCAGCAGCTTAATCACCACAGCCGAGCAGTACTTC	CASSLITTAEQYF
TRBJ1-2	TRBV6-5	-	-	TGTGCCAGCAGTCCCCAACCTGTAGTTAACTATGGCTACACCTTC	CASSPQPVVNYGYTF
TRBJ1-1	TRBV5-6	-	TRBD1	TGTGCCAGCAGCTTGGAGGGGGCCCGGAAAGCTTTCTTT	CASSLEGARKAFF
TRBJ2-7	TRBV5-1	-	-	TGCGCCAGCGCTGGGGCTGTGGAGCAGTACTTC	CASAGAVEQYF
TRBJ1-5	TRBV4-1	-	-	TGCGCCAGCAGCCAAGATTACCCCCGGATCCAGCCCCAGCATTTT	CASSQDYPRIQPQHF
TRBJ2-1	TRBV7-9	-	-	TGTGCCAGCCGACCCGGCAACTACAATGAGCAGTTCTTC	CASRPGNYNEQFF
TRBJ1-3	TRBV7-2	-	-	TGTGCCAGCAGCTTAGGGACGGTGAACGCTGGAAACACCATATATTTT	CASSLGTVNAGNTIYF
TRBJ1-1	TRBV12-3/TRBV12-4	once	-	TGTGCCAGCAGTTTCTTATCTAACACTGAAGCTTTCTTT	CASSFLSNTEAFF
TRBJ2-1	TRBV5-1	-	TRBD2	TGCGCCAGCAGCTTGGCCGTAAGGACTAGCGGGAGTGAGCAGTTCTTC	CASSLAVRTSGSEQFF
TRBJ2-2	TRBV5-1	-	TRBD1	TGCGCCAGCAGCTTGGGACAGGGGCACGGGGAGCTGTTTTTT	CASSLGQGHGELFF
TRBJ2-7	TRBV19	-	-	TGTGCCAGTAGTCATGCACCAGAACTATACGAGCAGTACTTC	CASSHAPELYEQYF
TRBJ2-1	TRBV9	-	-	TGTGCCAGCAGCCAGAATGTCGAGCAGTTCTTC	CASSQNVEQFF
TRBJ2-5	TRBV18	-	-	TGTGCCAGCTCCTCGTACGGACACTTACAAGAGACCCAGTACTTC	CASSSYGHLQETQYF
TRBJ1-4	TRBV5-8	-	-	TGTGCCAGCAGCTTGGCAGGGAGGCCTAATGAAAAACTGTTTTTT	CASSLAGRPNEKLFF
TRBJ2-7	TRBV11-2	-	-	TGTGCCAGCAGCTCCCCTCGGCACCTCTACGAGCAGTACTTC	CASSSPRHLYEQYF
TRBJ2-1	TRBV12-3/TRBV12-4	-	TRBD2	TGTGCCAGCAGTCTAGCGGGCAATGAGCAGTTCTTC	CASSLAGNEQFF
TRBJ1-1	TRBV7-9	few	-	TGTGCCAGCAGCTTAGGGGTCGGTGTTACTGAAGCTTTCTTT	CASSLGVGVTEAFF